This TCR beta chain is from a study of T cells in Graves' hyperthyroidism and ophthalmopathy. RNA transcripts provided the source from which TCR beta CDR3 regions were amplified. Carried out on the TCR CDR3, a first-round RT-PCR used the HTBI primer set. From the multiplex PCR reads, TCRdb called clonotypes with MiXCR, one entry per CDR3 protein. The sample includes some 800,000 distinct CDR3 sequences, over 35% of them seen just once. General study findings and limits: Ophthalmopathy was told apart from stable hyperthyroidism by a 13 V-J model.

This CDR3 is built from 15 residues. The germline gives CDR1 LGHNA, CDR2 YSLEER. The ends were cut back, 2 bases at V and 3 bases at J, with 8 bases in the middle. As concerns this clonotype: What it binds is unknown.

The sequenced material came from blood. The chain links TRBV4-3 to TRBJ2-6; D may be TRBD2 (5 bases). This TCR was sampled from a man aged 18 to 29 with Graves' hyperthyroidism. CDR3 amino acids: CASSQLAGGANVLTF. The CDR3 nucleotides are TGCGCCAGCAGCCAATTGGCGGGTGGGGCCAACGTCCTGACTTTC.